Listed here are 12 T cell receptor beta chains from one sample, sequenced in a study of T cell responses to AZD1222 COVID-19 vaccine. Assay used: immunoSEQ multiplex PCR; TCRdb lists only in-frame clones, some missing. The table shows 100,000 to 150,000 clones, with approximately 90% occurring only once. The specimen comprised peripheral blood, sampled on day 0 of AZD1222 vaccination. The receptors were gathered from an adult in good health.

This chain links TRBV10-3 with TRBJ2-1, with TRBD2 identical over 15 bases. The germline CDR1 and CDR2 sequences are ENHRY and SYGVKD. The CDR3 consists of 14 residues. Germline trimming cut 10 bases from V and 9 bases from J; bases unmatched to any gene: 7. Here the CDR3 reads CATRTSGRVSEQFF. The CDR3 region has the DNA TGTGCCACCAGGACTAGCGGGAGGGTCTCTGAGCAGTTCTTC.

The J gene is TRBJ1-2, the V gene TRBV18; 10 nucleotides agree with TRBD1. Germline CDR1 reads KGHSH; CDR2 reads LQKENI. V gave up 2 bases and J gave up 3 bases; unmatched junction bases: 9. This CDR3 is 17 amino acids long. DNA for the CDR3: TGTGCCAGCTCACCAACGGGACAGGGGAGGATAGACTATGGCTACACCTTC. As protein: CASSPTGQGRIDYGYTF.

A remark on this clone: Other DNA sequences in this specimen translate into the identical CDR3. V usage is TRBV28 and J usage is TRBJ2-5, with D possibly TRBD2 on 6 matching bases. The CDR3 contains 14 residues. Trimming left V 1 base short and J 1 base short, with 7 bases between. The germline CDR1 and CDR2 sequences are MDHEN and SYDVKM. The CDR3 reads CASSLSGGQETQYF. CDR3 nucleotides: TGTGCCAGCAGTTTATCCGGGGGCCAAGAGACCCAGTACTTC.

The chain is built from TRBV2 and TRBJ2-2; D not certain. CDR3 length: 14 residues. The V gene lost 10 bases and the J gene lost 3 bases, with 15 bases spanning the gap. The germline V gene has CDR1 SNHLY and CDR2 FYNNEI. The CDR3 spells CAIRRNEDTGELFF. In nucleotides, the CDR3 is TGTGCCATCCGAAGGAATGAGGACACCGGGGAGCTGTTTTTT.

The rearrangement joins TRBV12-3 or TRBV12-4 to TRBJ1-2, with D maybe TRBD1 (6 bases). Trimming pared 10 bases from V and 1 base from J, leaving 13 bases between. This CDR3 is 13 amino acids long. DNA for the CDR3: TGTGCCACCGGACAGACCGTTAACTATGGCTACACCTTC. Its protein product is CATGQTVNYGYTF.

This clone was seen more than once but under ten times. The chain is built from TRBV11-2 and TRBJ1-2; D remains unclear. The CDR3 totals 11 residues. Looked up from germline, CDR1 is SGHAT and CDR2 is FQNNGV. Trimming removed 3 bases from V and 7 bases from J, with 6 bases in between. The DNA of the CDR3 is TGTGCCAGCAGCTTCCGTGTTGGCTACACCTTC. Encoded protein: CASSFRVGYTF.

The chain links TRBV10-3 to TRBJ2-7; D unclear. The CDR3 has 14 amino acids. The V and J ends lost 4 bases and 4 bases respectively, with 14 bases between them. From germline, CDR1 is ENHRY and CDR2 SYGVKD. The CDR3 protein is CAISAAPNGYEQYF. CDR3 nucleotides: TGTGCCATCAGTGCCGCTCCGAACGGGTACGAGCAGTACTTC.

This rearrangement joins TRBV5-6 to TRBJ2-5; D is perhaps TRBD2 (6 bases). The ends were cut back, 2 bases at V and 9 bases at J, with 20 bases in the middle. Germline CDR1 SGHDT, CDR2 YYEEEE. The CDR3 loop spans 15 amino acids. The CDR3 here is CASSFYSGSGGPQYF. In DNA form, the CDR3 reads TGTGCCAGCAGCTTCTACAGCGGGTCGGGTGGGCCCCAGTACTTC.

V and J are TRBV3-1 (or the pseudogene TRBV3-2) and TRBJ2-7, with D perhaps given as TRBD1 or TRBD2 (5 bases each). The CDR3 is made up of 12 amino acids. CDR1 LGHDT and CDR2 YNNKEL come from the germline V gene (reference sequence). The V end lost 1 base, the J end lost 7 bases, and 8 bases lay between the germline ends. CDR3 bases: TGTGCCAGCAGCCAAGCGGGGCTTGAGCAGTACTTC. This sequence encodes CASSQAGLEQYF.

This chain uses TRBV9 with TRBJ2-3; no firm D call. The CDR3 covers 16 residues. V lost 4 bases, J lost 0 bases, and 15 bases lay in between. CDR1 is SGDLS and CDR2 is YYNGEE in the germline V gene. CDR3 loop: CASSTRPAASTDTQYF. The DNA of the CDR3 is TGTGCCAGCAGCACACGACCCGCGGCTAGCACAGATACGCAGTATTTT.

The chain combines TRBV5-5 with TRBJ2-1; D not resolved. The CDR3 totals 9 residues. V lost 8 bases, J lost 4 bases, and 1 base lay in between. CDR1 and CDR2 from the germline V gene are SGHKS and YYEKEE (reference sequence). In DNA, the CDR3 is TGTGCCAGGTACAATGAGCAGTTCTTC. It yields the protein CARYNEQFF.

The chain recombines TRBV7-9 with TRBJ2-1; maybe TRBD2 (6 bases). Germline V CDR1 and CDR2: SEHNR, FQNEAQ (reference sequence). V was pared by 4 bases and J by 2 bases, with 21 bases between. The CDR3 extends over 18 amino acids. The CDR3 reads CASSSPTTASATYNEQFF. CDR3 bases: TGTGCCAGCAGCTCTCCGACCACAGCTAGCGCTACCTACAATGAGCAGTTCTTC.